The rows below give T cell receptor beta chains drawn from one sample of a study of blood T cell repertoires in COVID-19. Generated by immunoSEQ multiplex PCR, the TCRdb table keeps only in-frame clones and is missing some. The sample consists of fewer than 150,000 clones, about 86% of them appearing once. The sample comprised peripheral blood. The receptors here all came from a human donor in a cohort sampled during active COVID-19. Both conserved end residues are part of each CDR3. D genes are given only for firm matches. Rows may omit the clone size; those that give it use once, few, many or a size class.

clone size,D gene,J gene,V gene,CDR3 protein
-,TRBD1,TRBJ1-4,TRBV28,CASTQGTEKLFF
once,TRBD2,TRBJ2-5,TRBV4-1,CASSQEVAGGPGETQYF
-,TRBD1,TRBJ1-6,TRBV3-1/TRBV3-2,CASSPEVGGAGSYLSLHF
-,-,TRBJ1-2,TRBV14,CASSQVGGYGYTF
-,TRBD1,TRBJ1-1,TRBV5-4,CASSFPGGLGTEAFF
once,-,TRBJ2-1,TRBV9,CASSVVAGSYNEQFF
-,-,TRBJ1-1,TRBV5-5,CASRRESNTEAFF
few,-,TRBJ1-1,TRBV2,CASSEAPNWTEAFF
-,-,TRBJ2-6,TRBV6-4,CASSESGPGSGANVLTF
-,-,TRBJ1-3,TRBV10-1,CASSEMAGSSGNTIYF
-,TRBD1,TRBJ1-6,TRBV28,CASSLRGGQGLFAPLHF
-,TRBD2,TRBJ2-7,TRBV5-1,CASRRTSGVIYEQYF
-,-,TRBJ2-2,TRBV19,CASIGFGLAVGELFF
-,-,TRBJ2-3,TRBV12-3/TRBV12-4,CASSPRVSTQYF
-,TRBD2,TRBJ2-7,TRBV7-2,CASSLESSGGSYEQYF
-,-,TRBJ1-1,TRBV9,CASSVGGAMNTEAFF
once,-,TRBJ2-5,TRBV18,CASHSAQTNQETQYF
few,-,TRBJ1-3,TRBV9,CASQGSFGNTIYF
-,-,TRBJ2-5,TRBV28,CASSAPGLQETQYF
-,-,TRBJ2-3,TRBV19,CASKGQRYSSTDTQYF
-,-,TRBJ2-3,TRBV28,CASSSGGLSTDTQYF
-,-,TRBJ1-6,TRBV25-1,CASSESGDPNSPLHF
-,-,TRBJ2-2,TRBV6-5,CATYRASGELFF
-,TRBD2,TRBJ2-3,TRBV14,CASSQESSGGAKADTQYF
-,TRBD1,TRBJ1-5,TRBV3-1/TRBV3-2,CASSLGTGGNQPQHF
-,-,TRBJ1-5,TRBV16,CASSLYRDNQPQHF
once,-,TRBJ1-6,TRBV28,CASSFEEDSPLHF
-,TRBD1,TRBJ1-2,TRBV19,CASSGGTGGNGYTF
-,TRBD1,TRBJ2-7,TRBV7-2,CASSHPGQGYEQYF
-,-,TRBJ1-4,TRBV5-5,CASSLVREGEKLFF
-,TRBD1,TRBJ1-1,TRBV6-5,CASSDDRGHTEAFF
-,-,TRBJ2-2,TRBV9,CASSVAGRARDTGELFF
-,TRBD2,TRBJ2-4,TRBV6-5,CASRSIGLGNIQYF
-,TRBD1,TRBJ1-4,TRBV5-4,CASSQDRASEKLFF
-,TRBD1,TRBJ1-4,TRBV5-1,CASRPGQGEKLFF
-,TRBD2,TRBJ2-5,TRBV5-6,CASSLGGGRETQYF
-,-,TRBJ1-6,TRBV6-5,CASSLSGFDHSPLHF
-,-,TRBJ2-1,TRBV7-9,CASSLRGYNEQFF
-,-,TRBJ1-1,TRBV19,CASIRRGGLPSRAFF
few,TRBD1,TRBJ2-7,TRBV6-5,CASRKTGADHYEQYF
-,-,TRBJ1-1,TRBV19,CASSPRGAATEAFF
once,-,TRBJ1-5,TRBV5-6,CASSFRGRTQPQHF
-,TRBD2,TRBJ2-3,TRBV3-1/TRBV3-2,CASSRTSGDTQYF
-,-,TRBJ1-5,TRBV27,CATISQPQHF
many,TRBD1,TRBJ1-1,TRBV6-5,CASRLTGLNTEAFF
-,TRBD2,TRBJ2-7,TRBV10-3,CAIQTSGASSYEQYF
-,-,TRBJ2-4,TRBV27,CASSLSATRKNIQYF
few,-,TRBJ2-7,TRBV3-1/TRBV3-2,CASSQDRGFYREQYF
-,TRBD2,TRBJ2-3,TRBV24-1,CATLPSGGSTDTQYF
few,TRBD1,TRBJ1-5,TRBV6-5,CASRTGRDQPQHF
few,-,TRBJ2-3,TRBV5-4,CASSPTDRSTDTQYF
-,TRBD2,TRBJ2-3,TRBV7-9,CASSRSGTSGGVTDTQYF
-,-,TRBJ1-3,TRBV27,CASSLRGQRGHSGNTIYF
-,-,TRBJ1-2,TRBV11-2,CASSVDLYGYTF
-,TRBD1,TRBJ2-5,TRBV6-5,CASSSPDRVKETQYF
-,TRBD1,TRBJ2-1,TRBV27,CASTHPHLPGQISYNEQFF
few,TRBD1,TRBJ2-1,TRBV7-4,CASSPQRTGGYYNEQFF